This T cell receptor beta chain derives from a study of T cell responses to AZD1222 COVID-19 vaccine. Findings of the study overall: There were mostly white British donors and more females than males, and clonal diversity was possibly underestimated.

V gave up 1 base and J gave up 4 bases, with 14 bases separating them. Germline V gene sequence: CDR1 SGHRS, CDR2 YFSETQ. There are 15 residues in the CDR3. Libraries were prepared by immunoSEQ multiplex PCR; TCRdb keeps only in-frame clonotypes and omits some of them. Of roughly 70,000 clones listed, 60% to 85% are singletons. About this clone: Its antigen remains unknown.

The rearrangement joins TRBV5-1 to TRBJ1-1, with TRBD1 as a possible D gene (5 bases). This receptor was obtained from an adult in good health. Here the sequenced sample was peripheral blood, taken on day 0 of MenACWY control vaccination. The chain's CDR3 is CASSLRGHEGTEAFF. The DNA for the CDR3 is TGCGCCAGCAGCTTGAGGGGCCATGAAGGCACTGAAGCTTTCTTT.